This TCR beta chain was documented in a study of cytotoxic CD8 clonotypes in ibrutinib-treated CLL (dated by TCRdb to 2020 to 2022). Notes on the research overall: The cohort was composed of approximately 11 relapsed/refractory and around 15 treatment-naive patients; IGHV unmutated status was identified in some 17 patients. Longitudinal samples were obtainable from about 30% of the 86 participants in the trial. Cryopreserved peripheral blood mononuclear cells were collected before treatment, at response, and at either disease progression or sustained remission. Responses were partial in some 24 patients and complete in 2; after median approximately 5.5 years follow-up, about 14 stayed in remission and 12 progressed. Response samples were obtained after a median of around eleven months of treatment, with a range of roughly 6 to 36 months. Every sample from remission and from progressive disease was obtained while the patients were still on ibrutinib. An average of roughly 250,000 productive templates and about 100,000 productive rearrangements was obtained per sample. Overall study outcomes, separate from this receptor: Sampling times were not matched between patients in sustained remission and patients whose disease was progressing, and lymph node repertoires were not examined. Baseline clonality exceeded that of age-matched healthy donors and correlated strongly with circulating CD8+ T-cell counts. Public clonotypes were rare and either contracted or stayed stable during treatment, and the rise in clonality at ibrutinib response reflected the expansion of private clonotypes. Clonality increased at ibrutinib response, stayed stable in sustained remission, and fell back toward baseline at progression.

As to this clone: Its antigen has not been determined. One base away there is no much larger clone; base qualities are not given.

In light of the paper, this sample's time point label describes: approximately 25 months on ibrutinib. For TCR beta library preparation, approximately 2 micrograms of genomic DNA were extracted from the cryopreserved PBMCs. Longitudinal blood samples from CLL patients receiving ibrutinib monotherapy were subjected to high-throughput TCR beta sequencing. Patients were enrolled in a phase 2 open-label single-center ibrutinib monotherapy trial. The goal of deep resolution MiSeq sequencing was a depth between 1 in 1 million and 1 in 200,000 T cells, and coverage averaged 10x per clonotype. TCR beta libraries were generated with the immunoSEQ hsTCRB Kit. The original methods were these. The data were analyzed with ImmunoSEQ Analyzer and ImmunoSEQ Data Assistant, and V, D and J gene assignments followed IMGT definitions. Clonality, with values ranging from 0 to 1, was calculated as one minus the normalized Shannon entropy of productive rearrangement frequencies. Only overrepresented clonotypes making up at least 0.05% of the repertoire of each patient were included in the public clonotype analysis. Repertoires from about a dozen age-matched healthy donors in immuneACCESS were used as clonality controls. Held by TCRdb, this immuneACCESS table contains in-frame sequences only and omits some clones. Under half of the omission traces to an unresolved V gene where checked; the cause of the rest is unknown. V, J and clone size derive from that table, while D and trimming were established from the DNA sequence. The sample profile shows 150,000 or so clones; about 80% of them were found once. The ten top clones hold around 4.5% of the sample.

The sequencing here drew on PBMCs, taken after 24 months of ibrutinib treatment. This receptor was taken from a human donor with chronic lymphocytic leukemia.

The DNA is as follows: TGTGCCAGCAGTGAAGGGGGGGAAGCCAAAAACATTCAGTACTTC. It specifies CASSEGGEAKNIQYF. This receptor chain uses TRBV25-1 and TRBJ2-4; the central 7 bases match TRBD2. The CDR3 contains 15 residues, cysteine and phenylalanine counted. Of all the DNA, just the CDR3 is kept, 45 bases in frame from base 1. The germline V and J ends show losses of 2 bases and 0 bases respectively, and no gene match explains 1 base of the junction. CDR1 and CDR2 were assigned from the germline V gene as MGHDK and SYGVNS.